This TCR beta chain appears in the sequencing data of a study of blood T cell repertoires in COVID-19 (TCRdb year 2020). Background on the whole study: The collaborator samples originated in the United States, Italy and Spain and spanned the acute and convalescent phases of COVID-19. The prospective study material was composed of cDNA or gDNA derived from T cells, B-cell-depleted T cells, or PBMCs. Where available, HLA class I and class II types were obtained from metadata supplied by the sample provider rather than from assay-based typing. The repertoires were made available in a free public database intended to serve as a resource for research on the immune response to SARS-CoV-2. The dataset comprised deeply sampled blood TCRbeta repertoires from subjects exposed to, actively infected with, or recovered from COVID-19. Samples came from the ongoing ImmuneRACE study (first 160 participants) plus 1,254 subjects from 6 global collaborators. Nearly every sample came with metadata listing a de-identified subject ID, COVID-19 status, age in years and sex.

The paper's findings and limits, for the study overall: Clinical and demographic metadata were provided uncurated, with the amount varying by source and participant.

TCRbeta CDR3 regions were amplified from genomic DNA by means of the immunoSEQ Assay, a bias-controlled multiplex PCR. The paper's data handling went like this. The number of nucleated cells in each sample was estimated by amplification of reference gene primers within the assay. Sequence reads were collapsed and filtered to measure the absolute abundance of every unique TCRbeta CDR3 rearrangement. Productive Simpson clonality was computed per sample as the square root of Simpson's diversity index over productive rearrangements. Imported from immuneACCESS, the table was reduced by TCRdb to in-frame sequences with V and J called. These copies leave out some clones; in studies compared against another copy, an unresolved V gene accounts for under half, and the cause of the remainder is not known. V, J and clone size are those of that table, while D and trimming were read from the DNA. The sample table contains hundreds of thousands of clones; only one count was recorded for about 90% of them. Of the sample, 3% to 3.5% is held by the ten largest clones.

Including the terminal cysteine and phenylalanine, the CDR3 comprises 17 residues. The read is trimmed to its CDR3 DNA, 51 bases read in frame from base 1. V lost 1 base and J lost 4 bases, and the count of bases not matched to a germline gene is 8. CDR1 and CDR2 (MNHEY, SVGEGT) derive from the germline V gene. Whole blood was collected in K2EDTA tubes by collaborating institutions according to the institutions' own protocols. Collaborator samples were shipped for TCRbeta analysis as frozen whole blood, isolated PBMCs, or DNA extracted from either sample type. To note about this clone: No cognate antigen has been identified for it. No base-level quality is on record; no much larger clone is a single base apart.

The rearranged segments are TRBV6-2 or TRBV6-3 and TRBJ1-2, with 11 central nucleotides matching TRBD1. The material sequenced was peripheral blood. The clonotype was recovered from a young man with active or convalescent COVID-19. The CDR3 is CASSYWDRGNLAYGYTF. The nucleotides read TGTGCCAGCAGTTACTGGGACAGGGGGAATTTGGCCTATGGCTACACCTTC.